This T cell receptor (beta chain) appears in the sequencing data of a study of cytomegalovirus exposure and HLA in healthy donors. Overall study context: A subsequent analysis reported that the roughly 120 validation repertoires were produced on the same platform that had also been used for the roughly 700 first-cohort repertoires. Whole-study results and caveats: As was reported, the classifier diagnosed cytomegalovirus status with high specificity and sensitivity. Among the CMV-associated chains, a few were confirmed in vitro as specific for CMV antigens.

On this clone itself: Its antigen is not known.

The length of the CDR3 is 16 residues. The repertoire was sequenced with immunoSEQ multiplex PCR; TCRdb's copy has only in-frame clones and lacks some. The sample consists of 67,000 or so clones, 90% to 95% of them appearing once. The receptor was derived from a man between 18 and 35 years old in good health and CMV-seropositive. Specimen: PBMCs. The rearrangement links TRBV21-1 to TRBJ2-3; the DNA was not compared with TRBD2, the D call given in the table. TRBV21-1 is classified as a pseudogene. The CDR3 DNA follows: TGTGCCAGCAGCAATAGGCCAGGCGGGAGTGGGGATACGCAGTATTTT. Protein sequence: CASSNRPGGSGDTQYF.